This T cell receptor beta chain was profiled in a study of cytotoxic CD8 clonotypes in ibrutinib-treated CLL. Sequencing was performed with immunoSEQ multiplex PCR; in TCRdb, only in-frame clones are kept and a portion is missing. The table shows under 300,000 clones, with under 80% occurring only once. CDR1 and CDR2 (germline): SNHLY, FYNNEI. This CDR3 is 16 amino acids long. Trimming took 4 bases from V and 1 from J, leaving 13 bases between them. This sample comprised PBMCs, obtained after 24 months of ibrutinib treatment. This chain connects TRBV2 to TRBJ2-2; TRBD2 is a possible D gene (5 bases). This TCR came from a human donor with chronic lymphocytic leukemia. The chain's CDR3 is CASSASRLMNTGELFF. CDR3 nucleotide sequence: TGTGCCAGCAGTGCGTCGAGACTAATGAACACCGGGGAGCTGTTTTTT.